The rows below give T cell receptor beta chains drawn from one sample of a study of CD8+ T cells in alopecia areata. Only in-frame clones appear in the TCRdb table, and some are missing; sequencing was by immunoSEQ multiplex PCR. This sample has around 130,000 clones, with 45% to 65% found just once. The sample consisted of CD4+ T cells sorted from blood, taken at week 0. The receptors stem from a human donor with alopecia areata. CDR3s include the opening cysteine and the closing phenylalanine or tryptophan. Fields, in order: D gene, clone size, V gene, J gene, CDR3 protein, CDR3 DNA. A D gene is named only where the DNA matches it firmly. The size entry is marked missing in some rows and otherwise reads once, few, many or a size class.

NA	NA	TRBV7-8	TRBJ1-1	CASSLVEGNTEAFF	TGTGCCAGCAGCTTAGTTGAGGGGAACACTGAAGCTTTCTTT
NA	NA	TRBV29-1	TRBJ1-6	CSVGEIAYNSPLHF	TGCAGCGTTGGGGAAATCGCCTATAATTCACCCCTCCACTTT
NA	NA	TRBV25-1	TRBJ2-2	CASSGTVNTGELFF	TGTGCCAGCAGTGGGACAGTGAACACCGGGGAGCTGTTTTTT
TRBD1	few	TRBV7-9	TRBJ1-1	CASSLAGTGGNTEAFF	TGTGCCAGCAGCTTAGCGGGGACAGGGGGAAACACTGAAGCTTTCTTT
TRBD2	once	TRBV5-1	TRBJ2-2	CASNPSGRTNTGELFF	TGCGCCAGCAATCCTAGCGGGAGGACAAACACCGGGGAGCTGTTTTTT
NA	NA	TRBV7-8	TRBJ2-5	CASSLGHRLAETQYF	TGTGCCAGCAGCTTAGGGCACAGGTTGGCCGAGACCCAGTACTTC
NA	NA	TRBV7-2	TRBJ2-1	CASSLDLGNEQFF	TGTGCCAGCAGCTTAGATTTGGGCAATGAGCAGTTCTTC
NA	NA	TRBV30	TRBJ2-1	CAWSLPGGGNEQFF	TGTGCCTGGAGTTTACCTGGTGGAGGGAATGAGCAGTTCTTC
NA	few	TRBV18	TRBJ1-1	CASSPGESGVPFF	TGTGCCAGCTCCCCCGGTGAAAGCGGCGTGCCTTTCTTT
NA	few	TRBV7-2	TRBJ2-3	CASSSFTDSDTQYF	TGTGCCAGCAGCTCTTTTACCGACTCAGATACGCAGTATTTT
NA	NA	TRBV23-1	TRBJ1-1	CATGTPLNTEAFF	TGCGCCACCGGGACCCCTCTTAACACTGAAGCTTTCTTT
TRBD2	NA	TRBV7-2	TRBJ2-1	CASSLGSGSGGAYNEQFF	TGTGCCAGCAGCCTGGGTAGCGGGAGTGGGGGAGCCTACAATGAGCAGTTCTTC
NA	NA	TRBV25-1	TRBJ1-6	CASSEYGADNSPLHF	TGTGCCAGCAGTGAATATGGGGCAGATAATTCACCCCTCCACTTT
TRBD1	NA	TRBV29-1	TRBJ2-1	CSVPTTGGDEQFF	TGCAGCGTTCCTACGACAGGGGGAGATGAGCAGTTCTTC
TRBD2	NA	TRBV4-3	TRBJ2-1	CASSQHPGGVPYNEQFF	TGCGCCAGCAGCCAACACCCCGGGGGGGTGCCCTACAATGAGCAGTTCTTC
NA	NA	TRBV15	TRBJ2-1	CATSRDSDYWSNEQFF	TGTGCCACCAGCAGAGACTCCGACTACTGGAGCAATGAGCAGTTCTTC
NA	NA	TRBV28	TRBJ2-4	CASSQAFVETGKNIQYF	TGTGCCAGCAGTCAGGCCTTTGTGGAAACGGGCAAAAACATTCAGTACTTC
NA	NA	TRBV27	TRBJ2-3	CASSFEASPADTQYF	TGTGCCAGCAGTTTCGAAGCATCGCCCGCAGATACGCAGTATTTT
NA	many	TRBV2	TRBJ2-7	CASATQGPYEQYF	TGTGCCAGCGCCACCCAGGGACCCTACGAGCAGTACTTC
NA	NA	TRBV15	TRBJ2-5	CATSRGGLGEQYF	TGTGCCACCAGCAGAGGGGGCTTAGGGGAGCAGTACTTC
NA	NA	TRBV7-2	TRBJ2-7	CASSLSLSASYEQYF	TGTGCCAGCAGCTTATCATTGTCAGCTAGCTACGAGCAGTACTTC
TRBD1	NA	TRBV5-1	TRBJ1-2	CASSLARGNYGYTF	TGCGCCAGCAGCTTGGCCAGGGGGAACTATGGCTACACCTTC
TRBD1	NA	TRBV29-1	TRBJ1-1	CSVHRGNTEAFF	TGCAGCGTTCACAGGGGAAACACTGAAGCTTTCTTT
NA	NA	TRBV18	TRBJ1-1	CASSPLGADTEAFF	TGTGCCAGCTCACCCCTGGGAGCGGACACTGAAGCTTTCTTT
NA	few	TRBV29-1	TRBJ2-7	CSVEDGGSEQYF	TGCAGCGTTGAGGACGGGGGAAGCGAGCAGTACTTC